This T cell receptor beta chain was captured in a study of metastatic and nonmetastatic thyroid tumors. Study-wide context: Thyroid patients, malignant and benign, had repertoires compared across blood and tumor or nodule tissue. Findings and caveats of the study: Significantly greater TCR beta diversity was reportedly found in malignant thyroid tumors than in benign nodules (in blood and tumor).

In the case of this clone: Its antigen is not identified. One junction end disagrees with the germline gene, perhaps due to a read error.

The CDR3 contains 17 residues. Germline V CDR1 and CDR2: LGHNT, FRNRAP. In the study's own analysis: A distant-metastasis classifier for papillary thyroid cancer was built using CDR3 differences across clinicopathological groups. TCRdb ran MiXCR on the PCR reads. TCRdb assigned the V and J calls; the authors' analysis was not used. The sample contains tens of thousands of clones, about 20% of which appear only once. There were no patients who had received any treatment before thyroid surgery. The source material was blood. This chain links TRBV12-5 with TRBJ2-7, with D perhaps TRBD2 (5 bases). The sequence came from a female donor with papillary thyroid cancer or a benign thyroid nodule (not recorded which). Some clones in this sample may be carry-over from other donors' samples. CDR3 region: CASGPGGIGVDFYEQYF. The CDR3, as DNA: TGCGCTAGTGGTCCGGGTGGGATTGGGGTGGACTTCTACGAGCAGTACTTC.